This T cell receptor (beta chain) was documented in a study of cytotoxic CD8 clonotypes in ibrutinib-treated CLL. The method was immunoSEQ multiplex PCR; TCRdb's version includes in-frame clones alone and lacks a portion of them. The sample carries about 140,000 clones, more than 75% recorded once. Study-level findings and limits: Starting clonality was above that of age-matched healthy donors and tracked circulating CD8+ T-cell counts.

The CDR3 has 16 residues. CDR1 and CDR2 (germline): LNHDA, SQIVND (reference sequence). J was trimmed by 0 bases and V by 5 bases; bases with no gene match: 8. Cryopreserved PBMCs were the source of around 1.8 micrograms of genomic DNA, which went to TCR beta libraries. For this clone: Its antigen is unknown.

The V and J genes are TRBV19 and TRBJ2-7; TRBD2 agrees at 9 bases. This sequence originates from a human donor with chronic lymphocytic leukemia. Specimen: PBMCs, collected after 36 months of ibrutinib treatment. CDR3: CASSPLAGRLSYEQYF. The CDR3 DNA is TGTGCCAGTAGTCCACTAGCGGGCCGCCTCTCCTACGAGCAGTACTTC.